This T cell receptor beta chain was identified in a study of cytomegalovirus exposure and HLA in healthy donors. This CDR3 has 13 amino acids. V was pared by 4 bases and J by 8 bases, with 14 bases between. Germline CDR1 is MNHNS and CDR2 is SASEGT. A single count supports this clone. This PCR relied on a set of 60 Vbeta primers and 13 Jbeta primers. Only in-frame clones appear in the TCRdb table, and some are missing; sequencing was by immunoSEQ multiplex PCR. The table records 99,000 or so clones, 69% of them present only once. Sequencing was carried out using PBMCs. This chain joins TRBV6-1 and TRBJ1-1; possible D gene TRBD1, 5 bases. This TCR derives from a man aged 30 to 39 in good health and CMV-seronegative. The CDR3 region is CASSVLTAREAFF. The CDR3 DNA reads as TGTGCCAGCAGTGTACTGACAGCCCGAGAAGCTTTCTTT.